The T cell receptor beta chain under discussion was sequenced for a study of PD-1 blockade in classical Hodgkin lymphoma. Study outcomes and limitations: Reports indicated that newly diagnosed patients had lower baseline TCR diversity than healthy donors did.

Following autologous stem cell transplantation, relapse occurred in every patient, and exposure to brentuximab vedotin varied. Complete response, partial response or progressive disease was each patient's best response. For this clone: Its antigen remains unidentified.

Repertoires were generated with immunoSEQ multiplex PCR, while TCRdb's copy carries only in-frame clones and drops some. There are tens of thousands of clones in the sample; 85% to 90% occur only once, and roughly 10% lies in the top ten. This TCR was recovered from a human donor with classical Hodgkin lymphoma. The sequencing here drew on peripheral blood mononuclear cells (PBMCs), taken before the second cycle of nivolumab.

The CDR3 region is CASAPGGGSYEQYF. The CDR3 DNA sequence: TGTGCCAGCGCCCCAGGGGGTGGTAGCTACGAGCAGTACTTC. The genes are TRBV28 and TRBJ2-7; TRBD1 matches 7 bases. Germline loops: CDR1 MDHEN, CDR2 SYDVKM. Losses at the gene ends were 8 bases for V and 3 bases for J; bases not matched to a gene: 10. The CDR3 extends over 14 amino acids.